The rows below give T cell receptor beta chains drawn from one sample of a study of vaccination and CD4 T cells after COVID-19. One entry per CDR3 protein results from TCRdb running MiXCR on the PCR reads. The table shows fewer than 20,000 distinct CDR3 sequences, with around 40% occurring only once. Their antigen targets remain unknown. The sequences come from CD4+ T cells from blood, cultured in vitro, collected before SARS-CoV-2 vaccination. These receptors came from a human donor who received a COVID-19 vaccine. CDR3s include the opening cysteine and the closing phenylalanine or tryptophan. The order of the fields is J gene, V gene, D gene, clone size, CDR3 DNA, CDR3 protein. The D gene is left open where the match is weak. Size is stated for part of the rows, as once, few or many counts, or as a class when the clone is expanded.

TRBJ1-4 TRBV5-1 TRBD1 NA TGCGCCAGCAGCTTGACAGGGGCCCTTGGAGAAAAACTGTTTTTT CASSLTGALGEKLFF
TRBJ2-5 TRBV10-3 NA NA TGTGCCATCAGTGAGACACTCGTGGGGCAAGAGACCCAGTACTTC CAISETLVGQETQYF
TRBJ1-1 TRBV19 TRBD1 once TGTGCCAGTAGTCCGAGACAGGGGACGCGAACGGCTGAAGCTTTCTTT CASSPRQGTRTAEAFF
TRBJ1-2 TRBV10-3 NA few TGTGCCATCAGTGACCTAAACTATGGCTACACCTTC CAISDLNYGYTF
TRBJ2-7 TRBV20-1 NA NA TGCAGTGCCCCCCCGACAGGCCGCTACGAGCAGTACTTC CSAPPTGRYEQYF
TRBJ1-5 TRBV11-2 NA few TGTGCCAGCAGCTTAGACAGAATCAATCAGCCCCAGCATTTT CASSLDRINQPQHF
TRBJ2-7 TRBV20-1 NA NA TGCAGTGCTAAGCAGGGGCACGAGCAGTACTTC CSAKQGHEQYF
TRBJ2-3 TRBV7-8 TRBD2 NA TGTGCCAGCAGCTTAGGACCCGGGAATAGCGGGGGGGCCCTTAGCAGGGATACGCAGTATTTT CASSLGPGNSGGALSRDTQYF
TRBJ1-2 TRBV6-1 NA NA TGTGCCAGCAGTCCCCGAGGGGGGTACTATGGCTACACCTTC CASSPRGGYYGYTF
TRBJ1-4 TRBV6-2/TRBV6-3 NA few TGTGCCAGCAGTCAAAACCCGGGGCTTGGCAGGGAAAAACTGTTTTTT CASSQNPGLGREKLFF
TRBJ1-2 TRBV6-5 NA NA TGTGCCAGCAGTTCCGGGACCCCGTACGATGGCTACACCTTC CASSSGTPYDGYTF
TRBJ2-2 TRBV30 TRBD2 NA TGTGCCTGGAGTGTAGGGGTAGGGACTAGCGGGGATCGGACCGGGGAGCTGTTTTTT CAWSVGVGTSGDRTGELFF
TRBJ2-1 TRBV21-1 NA NA TGTGCCAGCAGCAGTAGCGGGGGGGCCTTTACGACTAATGAGCAGTTCTTC CASSSSGGAFTTNEQFF
TRBJ1-5 TRBV19 TRBD1 few TGTGCCAGTAATAACCCCGGGACAGGGGGCGAGGGTCAGCCCCAGCATTTT CASNNPGTGGEGQPQHF
TRBJ1-4 TRBV2 TRBD1 NA TGTGCCAGCAGTGGGGGGACAGCGGAGGAAAAACTGTTTTTT CASSGGTAEEKLFF
TRBJ1-2 TRBV19 NA NA TGTGCCAGTACCGCCGGAAGTCCCTATGGCTACACCTTC CASTAGSPYGYTF
TRBJ1-5 TRBV2 TRBD1 few TGTGCCACCCGAGGACAGGCCGCTTCCAATCAGCCCCAGCATTTT CATRGQAASNQPQHF
TRBJ2-7 TRBV20-1 TRBD1 NA TGCAGTGCATCAAAGACAGGGCCCTACGAGCAGTACTTC CSASKTGPYEQYF
TRBJ1-6 TRBV7-2 NA few TGTGCCAGCAGCTACGGGACACATAATTCACCCCTCCACTTT CASSYGTHNSPLHF
TRBJ2-3 TRBV20-1 TRBD2 once TGCAGTGCTAGAGCAACCGGGACTAGCGTACGCACAGATACGCAGTATTTT CSARATGTSVRTDTQYF
TRBJ1-6 TRBV7-9 NA NA TGTGCCAGCAGCTTAGGAGGGGGGGTCGATTCACCCCTCCACTTT CASSLGGGVDSPLHF
TRBJ2-3 TRBV30 NA NA TGTGCCTGGACCCTCGGCAGCGGTACCACAGATACGCAGTATTTT CAWTLGSGTTDTQYF
TRBJ2-5 TRBV11-3 NA NA TGTGCCAGCAGCCAAAAAGCAGGGGTGGAGACCCAGTACTTC CASSQKAGVETQYF
TRBJ2-7 TRBV6-4 NA NA TGTGCCAGCAGTAGAGGGATTCCCTACGAGCAGTACTTC CASSRGIPYEQYF
TRBJ1-5 TRBV2 NA NA TGTGCCAGCAACGCACAGGGATTGAGGAATCAGCCCCAGCATTTT CASNAQGLRNQPQHF
TRBJ1-5 TRBV19 TRBD1 few TGTGCCAGTAGTATAGAACAGGGGGGCGGGCCCCAGCATTTT CASSIEQGGGPQHF
TRBJ2-2 TRBV25-1 TRBD1 NA TGTGCCAGCAGGAGGACAGGGGCGTCGCCCGGGGAGCTGTTTTTT CASRRTGASPGELFF
TRBJ2-3 TRBV6-1 NA NA TGTGCCAGCAGTCCCCGGGGGCGGGTTGATACGCAGTATTTT CASSPRGRVDTQYF
TRBJ1-5 TRBV30 TRBD1 NA TGTGCCCGGTCCCCCAGGGGGGGCCGAATCGCAAGCAATCAGCCCCAGCATTTT CARSPRGGRIASNQPQHF
TRBJ2-5 TRBV20-1 NA few TGCAGTGCTGAGGCAGAGTCCCAAGAGACCCAGTACTTC CSAEAESQETQYF
TRBJ1-1 TRBV12-3/TRBV12-4 NA few TGTGCCAGCACTTTTGACCCCGGGGTGAACACTGAAGCTTTCTTT CASTFDPGVNTEAFF
TRBJ2-1 TRBV30 NA NA TGTGCCTGGAGTACTCTACTGGGCAGCTACAATGAGCAGTTCTTC CAWSTLLGSYNEQFF
TRBJ1-5 TRBV25-1 NA few TGTGCCAGCAGCCCCTTGATAGGGGAGGAGGGTCAGCCCCAGCATTTT CASSPLIGEEGQPQHF
TRBJ1-1 TRBV10-3 NA few TGTGCCATCAGTGAGTCGACTTCAGGGGCGAACACTGAAGCTTTCTTT CAISESTSGANTEAFF
TRBJ1-2 TRBV19 TRBD1 NA TGTGCCAGTAGTCCGGGACAGGGGAACTATGGCTACGCCTTC CASSPGQGNYGYAF
TRBJ1-5 TRBV2 NA NA TGTGCCAGCAGTGAAGAACGGGATCAGCCCCAGCATTTT CASSEERDQPQHF
TRBJ2-3 TRBV20-1 NA few TGCAGTGCTAGAACAGAAGGGTGGGGCTCATTTAGAGATACGCAGTATTTT CSARTEGWGSFRDTQYF
TRBJ2-5 TRBV11-3 NA NA TGTGCCAGCAGCTTCCGACTAGGGCGTAAGGAGACCCAGTACTTC CASSFRLGRKETQYF
TRBJ1-3 TRBV5-1 NA few TGCGCCAGCAGCTTGGGAGGGTCCGGAAACACCATATATTTT CASSLGGSGNTIYF
TRBJ1-5 TRBV19 NA few TGTGCCAGTACCCCCCGGGGCGCGGATCAGCCCCAGCATTTT CASTPRGADQPQHF
TRBJ1-1 TRBV7-9 NA few TGTGCCAGCAGCCGCGGCTCGGAGACTGAAGCTTTCTTT CASSRGSETEAFF
TRBJ2-5 TRBV5-4 TRBD2 medium-sized TGTGCCAGCAGCCTCCTTAGGGTAGCGGGGGGGCGGCAAGAGACCCAGTACTTC CASSLLRVAGGRQETQYF
TRBJ1-1 TRBV7-9 TRBD1 few TGTGCCAGCAGCTTAGAACGGGACAGTGAAGCTTTCTTT CASSLERDSEAFF
TRBJ2-7 TRBV6-2/TRBV6-3 TRBD2 few TGTGCCAGCAGCCCCGGGAGGACTAGCGGGGGGGCCTACGAGCAGTACTTC CASSPGRTSGGAYEQYF